The clone carrying this TCR beta chain was picked up a small number of times. The sample holds other DNA sequences that translate to the same CDR3. These data originate in a study of blood T cell repertoires in COVID-19. Study details: COVID-19 samples from acute and convalescent phases originated in the United States, Italy and Spain. PBMCs, B-cell-depleted T cells, or T cells provided the cDNA or gDNA that made up the material.

Methods used by the authors: Amplification with reference gene primers provided the estimates of nucleated cell counts. The data were produced by immunoSEQ multiplex PCR, yet TCRdb's version contains in-frame clones alone and is incomplete. V, J and clone size are taken as reported in that table, and D and trimming were inferred from the DNA itself. The repertoire consists of some 120,000 clones, with over 75% occurring once and the leading ten covering approximately 10%. Trimming removed 0 bases at V and 2 bases at J, with 5 bases between. Germline V gene data show CDR1 as MNHNS and CDR2 as SASEGT. The CDR3 has 14 amino acids.

The origin of this receptor is a man aged 60 to 69 with acute or convalescent COVID-19. The rearrangement joins TRBV6-1 to TRBJ1-5; D not resolved. Sequenced: peripheral blood. In DNA form, the CDR3 reads TGTGCCAGCAGTGAAGCCGGGGGCAATCAGCCCCAGCATTTT. This sequence encodes CASSEAGGNQPQHF.